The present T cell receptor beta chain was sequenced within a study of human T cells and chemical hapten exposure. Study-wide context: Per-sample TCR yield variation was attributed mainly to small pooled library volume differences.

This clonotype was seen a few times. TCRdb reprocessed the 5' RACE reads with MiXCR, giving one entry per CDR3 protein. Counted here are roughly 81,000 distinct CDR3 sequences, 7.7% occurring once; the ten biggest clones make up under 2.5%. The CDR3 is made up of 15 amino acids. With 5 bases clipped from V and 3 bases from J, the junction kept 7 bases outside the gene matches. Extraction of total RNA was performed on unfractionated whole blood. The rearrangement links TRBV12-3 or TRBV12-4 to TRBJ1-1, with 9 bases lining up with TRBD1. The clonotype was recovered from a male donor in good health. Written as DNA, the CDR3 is TGTGCCAGCAGTGGTGGACAGGGGTGGGACACTGAAGCTTTCTTT. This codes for CASSGGQGWDTEAFF.